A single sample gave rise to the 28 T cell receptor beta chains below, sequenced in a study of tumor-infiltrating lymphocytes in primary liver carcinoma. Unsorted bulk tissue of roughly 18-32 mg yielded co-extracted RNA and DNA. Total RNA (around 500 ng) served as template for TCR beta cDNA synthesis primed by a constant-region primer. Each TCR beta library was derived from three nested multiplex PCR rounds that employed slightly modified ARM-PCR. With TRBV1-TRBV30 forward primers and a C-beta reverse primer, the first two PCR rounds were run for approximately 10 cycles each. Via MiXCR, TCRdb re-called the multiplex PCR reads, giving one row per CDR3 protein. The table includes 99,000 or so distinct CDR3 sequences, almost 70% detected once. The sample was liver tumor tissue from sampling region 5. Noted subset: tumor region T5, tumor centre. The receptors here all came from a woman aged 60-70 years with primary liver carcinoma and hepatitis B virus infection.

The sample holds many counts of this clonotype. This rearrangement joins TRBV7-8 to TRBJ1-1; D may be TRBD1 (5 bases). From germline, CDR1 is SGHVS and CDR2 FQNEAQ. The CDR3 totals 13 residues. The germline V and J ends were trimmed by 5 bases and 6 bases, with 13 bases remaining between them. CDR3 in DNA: TGTGCCAGCAGCATCATCTTGGGGGCTGAAGCTTTCTTT. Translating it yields CASSIILGAEAFF.

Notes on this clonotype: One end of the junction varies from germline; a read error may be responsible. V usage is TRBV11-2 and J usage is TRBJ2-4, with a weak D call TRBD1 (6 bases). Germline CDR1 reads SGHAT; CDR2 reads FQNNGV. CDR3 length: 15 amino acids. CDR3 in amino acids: CASNLDGWGRDIQCF. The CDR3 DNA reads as TGCGCCAGCAACTTAGATGGTTGGGGGCGCGACATTCAGTGCTTC.

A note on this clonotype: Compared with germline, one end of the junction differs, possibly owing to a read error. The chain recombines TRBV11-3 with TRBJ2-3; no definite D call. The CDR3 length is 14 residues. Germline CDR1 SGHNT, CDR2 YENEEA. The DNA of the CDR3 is TGCGCCAGCAGCTTAGATCCGTCCACTTTCACCCCCTTTTTC. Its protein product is CASSLDPSTFTPFF.

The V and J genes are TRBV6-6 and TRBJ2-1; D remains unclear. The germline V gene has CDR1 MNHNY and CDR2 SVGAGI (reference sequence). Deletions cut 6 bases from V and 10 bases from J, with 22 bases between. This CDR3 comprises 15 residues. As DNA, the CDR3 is TGTGCCAGCAGCCCCCGACCCCCCAACGTGTCGGAGCAGTTCTTC. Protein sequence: CASSPRPPNVSEQFF.

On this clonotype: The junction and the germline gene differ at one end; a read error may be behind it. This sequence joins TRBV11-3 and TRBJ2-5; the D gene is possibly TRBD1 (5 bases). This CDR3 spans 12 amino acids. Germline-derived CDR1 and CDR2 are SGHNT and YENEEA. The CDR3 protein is CASNLGEETQYF. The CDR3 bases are TGTGCCAGCAACTTAGGGGAAGAGACCCAGTATTTC. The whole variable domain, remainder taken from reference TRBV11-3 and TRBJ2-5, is EAGVVQSPRYKIIEKKQPVAFWCNPISGHNTLYWYLQNLGQGPELLIRYENEEAVDDSQLPKDRFSAERLKGVDSTLKIQPAELGDSAVYLCASNLGEETQYFGPGTRLLVL.

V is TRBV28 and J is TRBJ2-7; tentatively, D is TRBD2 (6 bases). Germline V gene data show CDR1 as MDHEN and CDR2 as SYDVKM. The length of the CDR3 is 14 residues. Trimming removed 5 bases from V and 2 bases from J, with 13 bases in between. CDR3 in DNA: TGTGCCAGCAGTACCCGGGGAGGCACCTACGAGCAGTACTTC. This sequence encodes CASSTRGGTYEQYF.

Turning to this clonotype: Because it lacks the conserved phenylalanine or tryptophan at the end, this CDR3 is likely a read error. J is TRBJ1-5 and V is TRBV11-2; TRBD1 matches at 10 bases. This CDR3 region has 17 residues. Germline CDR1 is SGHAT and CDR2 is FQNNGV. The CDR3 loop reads CVGSATPGTGDNQPQHI. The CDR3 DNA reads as TGTGTCGGCAGTGCCACTCCCGGGACAGGGGACAATCAGCCCCAGCATATT.

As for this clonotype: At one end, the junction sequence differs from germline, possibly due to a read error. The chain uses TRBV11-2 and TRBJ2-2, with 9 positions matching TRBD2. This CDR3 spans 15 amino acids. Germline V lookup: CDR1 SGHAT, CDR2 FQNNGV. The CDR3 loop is CPSSRMTSGTGELFF. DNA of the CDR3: TGTCCCAGCAGCCGCATGACTAGCGGAACCGGGGAGTTGTTTTTT.

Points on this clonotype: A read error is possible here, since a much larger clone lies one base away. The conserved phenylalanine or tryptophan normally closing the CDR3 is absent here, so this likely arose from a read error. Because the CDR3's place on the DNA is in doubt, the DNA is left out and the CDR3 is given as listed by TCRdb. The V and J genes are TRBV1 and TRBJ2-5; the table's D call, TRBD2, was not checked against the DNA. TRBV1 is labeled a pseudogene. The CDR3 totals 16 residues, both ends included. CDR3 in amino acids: CTSSQGWASHGETQYY.

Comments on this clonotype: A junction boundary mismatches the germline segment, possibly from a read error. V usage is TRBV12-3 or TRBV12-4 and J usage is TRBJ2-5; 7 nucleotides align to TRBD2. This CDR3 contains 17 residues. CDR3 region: CASRRLVGGPRVEDQNF. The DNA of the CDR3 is TGTGCCAGCAGAAGACTAGTGGGAGGGCCAAGAGTAGAAGACCAAAACTTC.

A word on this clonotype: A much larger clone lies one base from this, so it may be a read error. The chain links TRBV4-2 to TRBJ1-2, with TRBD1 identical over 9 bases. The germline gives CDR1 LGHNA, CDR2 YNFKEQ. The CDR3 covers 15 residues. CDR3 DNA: TGTGCCAGCAACCAACCCGGGACAGGGAACTATGGCCACACCTTC. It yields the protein CASNQPGTGNYGHTF.

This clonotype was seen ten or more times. The CDR3 loop is CSVRTGGPHTGELFF. The CDR3 DNA reads TGCAGCGTTCGTACAGGGGGCCCGCACACCGGGGAGCTGTTTTTT. The chain joins TRBV29-1 to TRBJ2-2; 9 bases match TRBD1. Germline CDR1 is SQVTM and CDR2 is ANQGSEA. The length of the CDR3 is 15 residues. The J segment lost 3 bases and the V segment lost 5 bases, leaving 7 bases of the junction unmatched.

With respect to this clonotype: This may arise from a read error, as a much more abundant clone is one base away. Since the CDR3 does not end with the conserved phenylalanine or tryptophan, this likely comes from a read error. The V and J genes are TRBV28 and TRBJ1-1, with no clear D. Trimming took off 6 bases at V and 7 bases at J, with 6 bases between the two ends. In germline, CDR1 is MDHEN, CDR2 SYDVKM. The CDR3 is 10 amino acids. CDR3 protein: CASSRLEAFL. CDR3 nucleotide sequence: TGTGCCAGCAGCCGGCTTGAAGCTTTCTTG.

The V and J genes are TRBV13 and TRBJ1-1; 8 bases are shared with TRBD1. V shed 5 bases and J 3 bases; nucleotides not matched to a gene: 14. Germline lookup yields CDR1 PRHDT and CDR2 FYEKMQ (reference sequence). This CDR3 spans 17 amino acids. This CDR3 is CASSPVPDRGGYTEAFF. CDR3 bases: TGTGCCAGCAGCCCCGTGCCAGACAGGGGAGGTTACACTGAAGCTTTCTTT.

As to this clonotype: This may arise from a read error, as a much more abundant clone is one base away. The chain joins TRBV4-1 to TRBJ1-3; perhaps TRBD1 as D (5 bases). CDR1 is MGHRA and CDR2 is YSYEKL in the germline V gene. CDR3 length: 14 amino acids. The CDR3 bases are TGCGCCAGCAATACAGACAGCTCTGGAAGCACCATATATTTT. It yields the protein CASNTDSSGSTIYF.

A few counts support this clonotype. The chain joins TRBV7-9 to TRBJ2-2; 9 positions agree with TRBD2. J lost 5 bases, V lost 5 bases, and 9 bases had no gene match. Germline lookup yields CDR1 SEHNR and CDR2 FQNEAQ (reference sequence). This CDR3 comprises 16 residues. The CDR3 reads CASSVGLAPLTGELFF. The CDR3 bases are TGTGCCAGCAGCGTCGGACTAGCGCCTCTAACCGGGGAGCTGTTTTTT.

This chain's CDR3 is CASSEDFRASVEAFF. The CDR3 nucleotides are TGTGCCAGCAGTGAAGACTTCAGGGCATCTGTTGAAGCTTTCTTT. The V gene is TRBV2, the J gene TRBJ1-1; a weak D match, TRBD1 (5 bases). Per germline, CDR1 SNHLY and CDR2 FYNNEI. Between the trimmed V and J ends, which lost 1 base and 7 bases, there was a span of 16 bases. The CDR3 is 15 amino acids.

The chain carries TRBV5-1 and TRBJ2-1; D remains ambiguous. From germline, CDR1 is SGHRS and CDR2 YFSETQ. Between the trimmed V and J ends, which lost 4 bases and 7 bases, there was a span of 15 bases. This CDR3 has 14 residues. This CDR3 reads CASSKDQTRNEQFF. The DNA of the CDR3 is TGCGCCAGCAGCAAGGACCAAACCCGGAATGAGCAGTTCTTC.

The CDR3 protein is CASSMGGNTDTQYF. The CDR3 DNA sequence: TGTGCCAGCAGTATGGGAGGCAACACAGATACGCAGTATTTT. The J gene is TRBJ2-3, the V gene TRBV25-1, with a tentative D call TRBD2 (6 bases). CDR3 size: 14 residues. The germline V gene has CDR1 MGHDK and CDR2 SYGVNS. V shed 5 bases and J shed 2 bases, with 11 bases lying between them.

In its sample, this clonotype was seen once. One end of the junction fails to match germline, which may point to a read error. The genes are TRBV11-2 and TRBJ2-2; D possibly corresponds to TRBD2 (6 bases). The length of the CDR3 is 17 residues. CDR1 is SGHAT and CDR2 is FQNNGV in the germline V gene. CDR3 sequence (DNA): TGTGCCACCAGCTTAGTGGGGGGAGCGAGGAACACCGGGAAGCTGTTTTTT. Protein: CATSLVGGARNTGKLFF.

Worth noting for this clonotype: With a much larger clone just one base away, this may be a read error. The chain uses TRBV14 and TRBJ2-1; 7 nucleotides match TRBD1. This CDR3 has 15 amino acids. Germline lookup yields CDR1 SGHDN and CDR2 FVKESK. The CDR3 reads CVSSPGQVSYNEQFF. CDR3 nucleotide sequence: TGTGTCAGCAGCCCCGGACAGGTCTCCTACAATGAGCAGTTCTTC.

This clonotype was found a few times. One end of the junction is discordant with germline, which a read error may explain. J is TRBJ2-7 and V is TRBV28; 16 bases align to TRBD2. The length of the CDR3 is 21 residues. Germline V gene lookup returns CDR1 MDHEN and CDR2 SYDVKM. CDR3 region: CAGSLGRTPGTSGRASYEQYF. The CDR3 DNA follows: TGTGCCGGCAGTTTAGGGAGAACCCCCGGGACTAGCGGGAGGGCCTCCTACGAGCAGTACTTC. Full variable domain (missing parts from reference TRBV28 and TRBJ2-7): DVKVTQSSRYLVKRTGEKVFLECVQDMDHENMFWYRQDPGLGLRLIYFSYDVKMKEKGDIPEGYSVSREKKERFSLILESASTNQTSMYLCAGSLGRTPGTSGRASYEQYFGPGTRLTVT.

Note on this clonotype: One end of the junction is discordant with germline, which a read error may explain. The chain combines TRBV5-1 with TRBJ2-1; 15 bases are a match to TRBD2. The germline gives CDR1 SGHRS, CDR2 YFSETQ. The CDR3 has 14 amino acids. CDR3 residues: CVSSWGTSGGEQFF. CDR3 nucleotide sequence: TGCGTCAGCAGCTGGGGGACTAGCGGGGGGGAGCAGTTCTTC.

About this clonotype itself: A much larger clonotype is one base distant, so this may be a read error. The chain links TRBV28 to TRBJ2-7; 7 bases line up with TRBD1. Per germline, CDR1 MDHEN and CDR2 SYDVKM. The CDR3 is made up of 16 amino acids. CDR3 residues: CASSPGFGDSIYEHYF. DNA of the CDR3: TGTGCCAGCAGCCCTGGCTTTGGGGACAGCATCTACGAGCACTACTTC.

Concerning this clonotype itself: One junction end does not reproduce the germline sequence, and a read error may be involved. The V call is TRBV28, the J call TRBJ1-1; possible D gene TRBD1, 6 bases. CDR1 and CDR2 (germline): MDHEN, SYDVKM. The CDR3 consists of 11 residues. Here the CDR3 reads CASRYREGAIF. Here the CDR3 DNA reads TGTGCCAGCAGGTACAGGGAAGGAGCTATCTTT.

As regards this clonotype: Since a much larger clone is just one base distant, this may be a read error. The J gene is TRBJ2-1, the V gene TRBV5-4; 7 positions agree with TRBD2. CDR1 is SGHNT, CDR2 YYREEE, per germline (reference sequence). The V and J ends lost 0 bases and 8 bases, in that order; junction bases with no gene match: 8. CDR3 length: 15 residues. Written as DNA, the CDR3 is TGTGCCAGCAGCTTGGATCTAGCGGAAGGTTATGAGCAGTTCTTC. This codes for CASSLDLAEGYEQFF.

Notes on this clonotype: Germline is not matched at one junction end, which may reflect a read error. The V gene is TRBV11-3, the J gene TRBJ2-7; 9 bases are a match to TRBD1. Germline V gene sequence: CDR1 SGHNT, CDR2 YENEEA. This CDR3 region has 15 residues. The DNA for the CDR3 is TGCGCCAGCAGCCCCGGGACAGGGAGCAACTACGAACAGTACTTC. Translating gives CASSPGTGSNYEQYF.

CDR3 nucleotides: TGTACCGGCAGTTTAGGAACTAGCGGGAAGCTTGAGCAGTTCTTC. Translating gives CTGSLGTSGKLEQFF. The J gene is TRBJ2-1, the V gene TRBV11-3; 10 bases match TRBD2. The CDR3 spans 15 residues. Per germline, CDR1 SGHNT and CDR2 YENEEA.